This T cell receptor (beta chain) was sequenced for a study of shared clonotypes between healthy human individuals. Naive CD8 cells lacked CD45RO, underwent positive selection for CCR7 and left out terminally differentiated effector memory CD45RA+ cells. The assay was immunoSEQ multiplex PCR, and TCRdb's table has in-frame clones only and misses some. The sample consists of some 800,000 clones, over 90% of them appearing once. CDR3 length: 17 amino acids. The ends lost 5 bases at V and 6 bases at J; junction bases unmatched: 10. Germline values: CDR1 KGHSH, CDR2 LQKENI. In regard to this clone: Its specificity is unknown.

Findings and caveats of the study: When naive CD4 clonotypes were compared across several donors, 4% to 5.5% were shared. Only blood samples were collected, and tissue repertoires likely differ.

This receptor was identified in a man aged 25-45 years in good health. The chain uses TRBV18 and TRBJ2-1, with 13 bases fitting TRBD2. Sequenced: naive CD8+ T cells sorted from blood. CDR3 in DNA: TGTGCCAGCTCAATGGGACTAGCGGGGACATTATCCAATGAGCAGTTCTTC. As protein: CASSMGLAGTLSNEQFF.